These T cell receptor beta chains were read from a single sample in a study of T cells in Graves' hyperthyroidism and ophthalmopathy. TCRdb independently ran MiXCR on the multiplex PCR reads; one entry per CDR3 protein. The sample contains more than 50,000 distinct CDR3 sequences, around 48% of which appear only once. Sequencing used blood. The source of these receptors is a woman in her twenties or thirties with Graves' ophthalmopathy. The CDR3 runs from the conserved cysteine through the conserved F or W. The order of the fields is CDR3 length, V gene, D gene, clone size, J gene, CDR3 DNA, CDR3 protein. The D gene is left open where the match is weak. A row's size may be missing; if present it is once, few, many or a size class.

length: 13; V: TRBV25-1; D: NA; size: medium-sized; J: TRBJ1-4; DNA: TGTGCCAGCAGTGCAGGAGGGGTCAGAAAACTGTTTTTT; CDR3: CASSAGGVRKLFF
length: 15; V: TRBV3-1; D: NA; size: many; J: TRBJ1-1; DNA: TGTGCCAGCAGCCTTGGGGAGGGACGTCGGACTGAAGCTTTCTTT; CDR3: CASSLGEGRRTEAFF
length: 16; V: TRBV9; D: NA; size: many; J: TRBJ1-2; DNA: TGTGCCAGCAGCGTAGTTGGGGGTCTTCAGGGGTATGGCTACACCTTC; CDR3: CASSVVGGLQGYGYTF
length: 14; V: TRBV20-1; D: TRBD2; size: once; J: TRBJ2-5; DNA: TGCAGTGCTAGACTGGCTAGCGGGAGTGGGACCCAGTACTTC; CDR3: CSARLASGSGTQYF
length: 15; V: TRBV10-3; D: NA; size: medium-sized; J: TRBJ1-6; DNA: TGTGCCACCCTACAACCCCAGGGTAAAAATTCACCCCTCCACTTT; CDR3: CATLQPQGKNSPLHF
length: 12; V: TRBV28; D: TRBD1; size: many; J: TRBJ1-5; DNA: TGTGCCAGCAGACACAGGGGTCAGCCCCAGCATTTT; CDR3: CASRHRGQPQHF
length: 16; V: TRBV6-2/TRBV6-3; D: TRBD2; size: many; J: TRBJ2-7; DNA: TGTGCCAGCAGTTTGTCCGGGACTAGCGGGATCTACGAGCAGTACTTC; CDR3: CASSLSGTSGIYEQYF
length: 14; V: TRBV7-2; D: TRBD2; size: many; J: TRBJ2-7; DNA: TGTGCCAGCAGCTTAGCGGGAGGGGTCTACGAGCAGTACTTC; CDR3: CASSLAGGVYEQYF
length: 14; V: TRBV5-6; D: NA; size: NA; J: TRBJ1-2; DNA: TGTGCCAGCAGCTTAACCCCAGGATTCTATGGCTACACCTTC; CDR3: CASSLTPGFYGYTF
length: 16; V: TRBV5-6; D: NA; size: NA; J: TRBJ2-5; DNA: TGTGCCAGCAGCTCGTTTCCTGGGGGAACCTCATCGACCCAGTACTTC; CDR3: CASSSFPGGTSSTQYF
length: 13; V: TRBV15; D: NA; size: medium-sized; J: TRBJ1-5; DNA: TGTGCCACCAGCAGTCAGGGGAATCAGCCCCAGCATTTT; CDR3: CATSSQGNQPQHF
length: 16; V: TRBV24-1; D: TRBD1; size: NA; J: TRBJ2-3; DNA: TGTGCCACCAGTGATCTAAAACTTACAGGGGGCAATGAGCAGTATTTT; CDR3: CATSDLKLTGGNEQYF
length: 11; V: TRBV13; D: NA; size: NA; J: TRBJ1-1; DNA: TGTGCTAACCCCACGGGCCCCTTTGATTTCTTT; CDR3: CANPTGPFDFF
length: 15; V: TRBV2; D: TRBD1; size: once; J: TRBJ1-5; DNA: TGTGCCAGCAGTGTACACAGGGGCGGCAATCAGCCCCAGCATTTT; CDR3: CASSVHRGGNQPQHF
length: 12; V: TRBV5-4; D: NA; size: NA; J: TRBJ2-7; DNA: TGTGCCAACAGCTTGTCGGGTGGCGAGCAGTGCTTC; CDR3: CANSLSGGEQCF
length: 15; V: TRBV5-6; D: TRBD2; size: many; J: TRBJ2-5; DNA: TGTGCCAGCAGCTTGACTAGCGGCTACCAAGAGACCCAGTACTTC; CDR3: CASSLTSGYQETQYF
length: 12; V: TRBV6-5; D: NA; size: many; J: TRBJ2-2; DNA: TGTGCCACCGAAGGAATCACCGGGGAGCTGTTTTTT; CDR3: CATEGITGELFF
length: 14; V: TRBV9; D: TRBD1; size: NA; J: TRBJ2-7; DNA: TGTGCCAGCAGCGGGACAGGGGGCTCCTACGAGCAGTACTTC; CDR3: CASSGTGGSYEQYF
length: 14; V: TRBV7-6; D: NA; size: once; J: TRBJ2-2; DNA: TGTGCCAGCAGCAACAAAGGGGACACCGGGGAGCTGTTTTTT; CDR3: CASSNKGDTGELFF
length: 15; V: TRBV12-3/TRBV12-4; D: NA; size: many; J: TRBJ2-7; DNA: TGTGCCAGCAGTGAAGGTGCCTACCGACATTACGAGCAGTACTTC; CDR3: CASSEGAYRHYEQYF
length: 14; V: TRBV2; D: TRBD1; size: many; J: TRBJ1-1; DNA: TGTGCCAGCAGACTGGGACAGTTTAACACTGAAGCTTTCTTT; CDR3: CASRLGQFNTEAFF
length: 14; V: TRBV19; D: TRBD1; size: NA; J: TRBJ2-1; DNA: TGTGCCAGTAGTCCCCAGAAGACAGGGAATCAGCAGTTCTTC; CDR3: CASSPQKTGNQQFF